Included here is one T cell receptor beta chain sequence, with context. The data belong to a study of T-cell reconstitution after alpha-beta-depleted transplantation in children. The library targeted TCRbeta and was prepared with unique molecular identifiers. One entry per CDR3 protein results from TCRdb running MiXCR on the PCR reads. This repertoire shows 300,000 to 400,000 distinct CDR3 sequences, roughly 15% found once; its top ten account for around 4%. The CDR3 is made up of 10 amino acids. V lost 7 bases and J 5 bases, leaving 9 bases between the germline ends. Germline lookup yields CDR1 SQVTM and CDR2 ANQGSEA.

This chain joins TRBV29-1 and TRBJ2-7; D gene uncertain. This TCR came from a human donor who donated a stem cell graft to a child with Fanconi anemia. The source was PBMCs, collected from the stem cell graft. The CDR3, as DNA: TGCAGCGCCAGCCAGGACGAGCAGTACTTC. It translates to CSASQDEQYF.